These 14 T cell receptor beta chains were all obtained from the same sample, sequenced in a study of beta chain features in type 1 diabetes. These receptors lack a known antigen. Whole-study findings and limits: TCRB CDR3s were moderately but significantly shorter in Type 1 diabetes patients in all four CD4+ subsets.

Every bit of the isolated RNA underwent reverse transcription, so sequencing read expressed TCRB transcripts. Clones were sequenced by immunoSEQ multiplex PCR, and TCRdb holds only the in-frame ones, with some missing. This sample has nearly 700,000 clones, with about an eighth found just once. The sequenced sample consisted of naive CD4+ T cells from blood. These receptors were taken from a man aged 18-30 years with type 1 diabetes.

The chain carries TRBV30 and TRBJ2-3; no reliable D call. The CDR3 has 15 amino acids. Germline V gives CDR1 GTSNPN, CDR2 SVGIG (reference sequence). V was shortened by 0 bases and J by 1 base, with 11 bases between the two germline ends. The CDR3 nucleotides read TGTGCCTGGAGTGTACGTGTGTCCGGCACAGATACGCAGTATTTT. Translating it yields CAWSVRVSGTDTQYF.

CDR3 sequence reads: CASSSPGGETQYF. In nucleotides, the CDR3 is TGTGCCAGCAGTTCCCCTGGGGGGGAGACCCAGTACTTC. V gene TRBV28 combines with J gene TRBJ2-5, with a weak D call TRBD2 (6 bases). Germline CDR1 is MDHEN and CDR2 is SYDVKM. V was pared by 4 bases and J by 5 bases, with 11 bases between. The CDR3 sequence is 13 residues long.

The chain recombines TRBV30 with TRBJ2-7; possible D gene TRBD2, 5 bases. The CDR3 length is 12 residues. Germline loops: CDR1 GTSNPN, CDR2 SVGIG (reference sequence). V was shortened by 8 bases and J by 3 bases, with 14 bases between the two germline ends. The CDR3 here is CAQSTGYYEQYF. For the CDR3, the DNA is TGTGCCCAATCGACGGGATACTACGAGCAGTACTTC.

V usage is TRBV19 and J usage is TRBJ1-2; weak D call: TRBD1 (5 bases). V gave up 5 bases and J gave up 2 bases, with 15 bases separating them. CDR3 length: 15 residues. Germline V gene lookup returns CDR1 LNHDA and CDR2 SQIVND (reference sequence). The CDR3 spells CASSPRGIPNYGYTF. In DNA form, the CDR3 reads TGTGCCAGTAGTCCCCGGGGGATCCCGAACTATGGCTACACCTTC.

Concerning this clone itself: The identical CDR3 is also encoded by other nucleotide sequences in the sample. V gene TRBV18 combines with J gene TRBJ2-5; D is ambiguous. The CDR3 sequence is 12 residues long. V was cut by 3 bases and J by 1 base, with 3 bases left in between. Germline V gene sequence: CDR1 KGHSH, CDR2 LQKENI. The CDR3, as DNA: TGTGCCAGCTCACCGATCCAAGAGACCCAGTACTTC. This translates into CASSPIQETQYF.

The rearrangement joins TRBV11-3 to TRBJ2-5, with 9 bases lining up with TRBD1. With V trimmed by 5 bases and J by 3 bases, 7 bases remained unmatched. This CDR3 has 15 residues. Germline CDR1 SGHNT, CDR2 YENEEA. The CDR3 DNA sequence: TGTGCCAGCAGCCACCCCTGGACAGGGGAAGAGACCCAGTACTTC. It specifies CASSHPWTGEETQYF.

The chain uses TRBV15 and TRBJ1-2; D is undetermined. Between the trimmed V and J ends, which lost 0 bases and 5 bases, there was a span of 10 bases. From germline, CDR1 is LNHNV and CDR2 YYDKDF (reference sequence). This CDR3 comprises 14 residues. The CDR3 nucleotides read TGTGCCACCAGCAGAGATGCGACTTCTTATGGCTACACCTTC. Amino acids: CATSRDATSYGYTF.

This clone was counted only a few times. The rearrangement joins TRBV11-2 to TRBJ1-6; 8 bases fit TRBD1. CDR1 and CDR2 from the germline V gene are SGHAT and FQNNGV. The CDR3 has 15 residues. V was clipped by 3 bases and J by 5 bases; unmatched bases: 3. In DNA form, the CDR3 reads TGTGCCAGCAGCTTCGGACAGGGAAATAATTCACCCCTCCACTTT. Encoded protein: CASSFGQGNNSPLHF.

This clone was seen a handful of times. The CDR3 reads CASSFLWGAFSYEQYF. In nucleotides, the CDR3 is TGCGCCAGCAGCTTCCTTTGGGGGGCCTTCTCCTACGAGCAGTACTTC. The chain joins TRBV5-1 to TRBJ2-7; the D gene could be TRBD1 or TRBD2 (6 bases each). V shed 2 bases and J shed 0 bases, with 15 bases lying between them. Germline V gene sequence: CDR1 SGHRS, CDR2 YFSETQ. The CDR3 spans 16 residues. Drawing the rest from reference TRBV5-1 and TRBJ2-7, the complete variable domain is KAGVTQTPRYLIKTRGQQVTLSCSPISGHRSVSWYQQTPGQGLQFLFEYFSETQRNKGNFPGRFSGRQFSNSRSEMNVSTLELGDSALYLCASSFLWGAFSYEQYFGPGTRLTVT.

The CDR3 region is CASSLLGGATDTQYF. The CDR3 nucleotides are TGTGCCAGCAGCCTTCTTGGCGGGGCCACAGATACGCAGTATTTT. The gene calls are TRBV14 and TRBJ2-3; possible D gene TRBD2, 6 bases. Trimming removed 4 bases from V and 2 bases from J, with 13 bases in between. Germline CDR1 reads SGHDN; CDR2 reads FVKESK. This CDR3 is built from 15 residues.

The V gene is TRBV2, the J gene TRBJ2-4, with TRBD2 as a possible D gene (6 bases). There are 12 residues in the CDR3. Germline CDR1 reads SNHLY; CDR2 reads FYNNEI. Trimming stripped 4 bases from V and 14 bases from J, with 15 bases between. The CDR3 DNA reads TGTGCCAGCAGTGGGTTTCGGGACTCTAAGTACTTC. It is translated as CASSGFRDSKYF.

The CDR3 here is CASSDKGLAYEQYF. The CDR3 DNA follows: TGTGCCAGCAGTGATAAGGGGCTGGCCTACGAGCAGTACTTC. The V and J genes are TRBV2 and TRBJ2-7, with TRBD1 as a possible D gene (5 bases). The ends were cut back, 3 bases at V and 2 bases at J, with 11 bases in the middle. This CDR3 has 14 residues. CDR1 and CDR2 from the germline V gene are SNHLY and FYNNEI.

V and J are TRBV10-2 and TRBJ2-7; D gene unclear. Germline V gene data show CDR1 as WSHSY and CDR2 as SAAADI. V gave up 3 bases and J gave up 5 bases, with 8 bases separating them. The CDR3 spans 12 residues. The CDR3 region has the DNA TGCGCCAGCAGTGAAGTGCGGCACGAGCAGTACTTC. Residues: CASSEVRHEQYF.

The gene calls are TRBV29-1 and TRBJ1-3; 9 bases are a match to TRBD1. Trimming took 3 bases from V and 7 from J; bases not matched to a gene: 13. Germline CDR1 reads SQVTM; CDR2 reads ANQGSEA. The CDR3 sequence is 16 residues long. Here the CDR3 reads CSVDVSGTGIGNTIYF. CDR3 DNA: TGCAGCGTTGATGTATCCGGGACAGGGATCGGCAACACCATATATTTT.